A selection of T cell receptor beta chains follows, all from one sample in a study of T cell changes during pregnancy in multiple sclerosis. Clones were sequenced by immunoSEQ multiplex PCR, and TCRdb holds only the in-frame ones, with some missing. The sample lists roughly 30,000 clones, about 93% occurring once. Specimen: CD4+ T cells from peripheral blood mononuclear cells, collected in the second trimester of pregnancy. The source is a female donor with multiple sclerosis, enrolled in a pregnancy study. CDR3s include the opening cysteine and the closing phenylalanine or tryptophan. Each record gives: D gene, J gene, V gene, clone size, CDR3 protein, CDR3 DNA. A D gene is named only where the DNA matches it firmly. Clone size is not always given. Where it is, it says once, few, many or a class for expanded clones.

D: TRBD2; J: TRBJ2-7; V: TRBV6-6; size: .; CDR3: CASSPGLAGTSYEQYF; DNA: TGTGCCAGCAGCCCCGGACTAGCGGGCACCTCCTACGAGCAGTACTTC
D: TRBD2; J: TRBJ2-5; V: TRBV7-8; size: .; CDR3: CASSFGTSGLETQYF; DNA: TGTGCCAGCAGCTTTGGGACTAGCGGGCTAGAGACCCAGTACTTC
D: .; J: TRBJ1-1; V: TRBV5-1; size: .; CDR3: CASSLSSSRDTEAFF; DNA: TGCGCCAGCAGCTTGTCGTCCAGCCGGGACACTGAAGCTTTCTTT
D: TRBD1; J: TRBJ2-7; V: TRBV7-3; size: .; CDR3: CASSSQQGVEQYF; DNA: TGTGCCAGCAGCTCCCAACAGGGGGTCGAGCAGTACTTC
D: .; J: TRBJ2-3; V: TRBV7-2; size: .; CDR3: CASSPWRRTDTQYF; DNA: TGTGCCAGCAGCCCCTGGCGGCGCACAGATACGCAGTATTTT
D: .; J: TRBJ2-1; V: TRBV5-1; size: .; CDR3: CASSLGGNEQFF; DNA: TGCGCCAGCAGCTTGGGCGGCAATGAGCAGTTCTTC
D: .; J: TRBJ1-3; V: TRBV6-1; size: .; CDR3: CASTGIMGNTIYF; DNA: TGTGCCAGCACGGGGATCATGGGAAACACCATATATTTT
D: .; J: TRBJ2-7; V: TRBV7-8; size: .; CDR3: CASSLAPPTASYEQYF; DNA: TGTGCCAGCAGCTTAGCGCCCCCGACAGCATCCTACGAGCAGTACTTC
D: .; J: TRBJ2-3; V: TRBV19; size: .; CDR3: CASSMFQGSDTQYF; DNA: TGTGCCAGTAGTATGTTCCAGGGATCAGATACGCAGTATTTT
D: .; J: TRBJ2-1; V: TRBV28; size: .; CDR3: CAGAGSAYNEQFF; DNA: TGTGCCGGGGCCGGGTCGGCTTACAATGAGCAGTTCTTC
D: .; J: TRBJ1-1; V: TRBV5-1; size: .; CDR3: CASSLEAGRTEAFF; DNA: TGCGCCAGCAGCTTGGAAGCGGGGAGGACTGAAGCTTTCTTT
D: .; J: TRBJ2-3; V: TRBV6-5; size: .; CDR3: CASSRLASSTDTQYF; DNA: TGTGCCAGCAGCCGTCTAGCTTCTAGCACAGATACGCAGTATTTT
D: TRBD2; J: TRBJ2-1; V: TRBV4-1; size: .; CDR3: CASSQVLAGFNEQFF; DNA: TGCGCCAGCAGCCAAGTCCTAGCGGGCTTTAATGAGCAGTTCTTC
D: TRBD2; J: TRBJ2-7; V: TRBV7-6; size: .; CDR3: CASSQGGREAIF; DNA: TGTGCCAGCAGCCAGGGTGGGCGGGAGGCTATCTTC
D: TRBD2; J: TRBJ2-1; V: TRBV19; size: .; CDR3: CASRLERRLAGGLTYNEQFF; DNA: TGTGCCAGTAGGTTAGAACGAAGGCTAGCGGGAGGGCTCACCTACAATGAGCAGTTCTTC
D: .; J: TRBJ2-3; V: TRBV4-1; size: once; CDR3: CASSQDSPRTDTQYF; DNA: TGCGCCAGCAGCCAAGATTCTCCCAGAACAGATACGCAGTATTTT
D: .; J: TRBJ1-3; V: TRBV21-1; size: .; CDR3: CASSKSVDRLTLTSGNTIYF; DNA: TGTGCCAGCAGCAAATCGGTGGACAGGCTAACACTCACCTCTGGAAACACCATATATTTT
D: TRBD2; J: TRBJ2-1; V: TRBV5-8; size: .; CDR3: CASSLGRLADYNEQFF; DNA: TGTGCCAGCAGCTTGGGGCGACTAGCGGATTACAATGAGCAGTTCTTC
D: .; J: TRBJ2-3; V: TRBV12-2; size: once; CDR3: CASRLAGADTQYF; DNA: TGTGCAAGTCGCTTAGCAGGGGCAGATACGCAGTATTTT
D: .; J: TRBJ2-1; V: TRBV29-1; size: once; CDR3: CSVDRGFNEQFF; DNA: TGCAGCGTTGACCGGGGATTCAATGAGCAGTTCTTC
D: TRBD2; J: TRBJ2-1; V: TRBV19; size: .; CDR3: CASSIGTSGSVSYNEQFF; DNA: TGTGCCAGTAGTATAGGGACTAGCGGGAGTGTCTCCTACAATGAGCAGTTCTTC
D: .; J: TRBJ2-5; V: TRBV29-1; size: .; CDR3: CSVEGLEETQYF; DNA: TGCAGCGTTGAAGGTCTTGAAGAGACCCAGTACTTC
D: .; J: TRBJ1-2; V: TRBV6-1; size: .; CDR3: CASITAQGRLGYTF; DNA: TGTGCCAGTATTACCGCCCAGGGGCGGCTTGGCTACACCTTC
D: .; J: TRBJ1-5; V: TRBV7-2; size: .; CDR3: CASSVLNQPQHF; DNA: TGTGCCAGCAGCGTGTTAAATCAGCCCCAGCATTTT
D: .; J: TRBJ2-5; V: TRBV9; size: .; CDR3: CASTTGYQETQYF; DNA: TGTGCCAGCACCACAGGGTACCAAGAGACCCAGTACTTC
D: .; J: TRBJ1-1; V: TRBV18; size: once; CDR3: CASSHGNTEAFF; DNA: TGTGCCAGCTCACACGGGAACACTGAAGCTTTCTTT
D: TRBD2; J: TRBJ2-3; V: TRBV5-1; size: .; CDR3: CASSSLADTQYF; DNA: TGCGCCAGCAGCTCACTAGCGGATACGCAGTATTTT
D: .; J: TRBJ1-3; V: TRBV5-1; size: .; CDR3: CASSPSGGGTGNTIYF; DNA: TGCGCCAGCAGCCCCTCGGGGGGCGGAACTGGAAACACCATATATTTT